Listed below are T cell receptor beta chains from one sample, sequenced in a study of regulatory T cells in long-lasting Graves disease. TCRdb used MiXCR to reprocess the multiplex PCR reads, holding one entry per CDR3 protein. There are hundreds of thousands of distinct CDR3 sequences in the sample; roughly 15% occur only once, and 18% lies in the top ten. These data were likewise used in another study, on T cells in Graves' hyperthyroidism and ophthalmopathy.

The sequences come from peripheral blood mononuclear cells (PBMCs), collected at new diagnosis, from a patient treated with antithyroid drugs. The receptors shown here come from a woman under 40 with Graves disease. The CDR3 runs from the conserved cysteine through the conserved F or W. Fields, in order: V gene, J gene, CDR3 protein.

>TRBV14|TRBJ1-3
CASSQGGTASGNTIYF
>TRBV28|TRBJ1-2
CASSGQVGYGYTF
>TRBV19|-
CASSISVTTSGSSETQYF
>TRBV19|TRBJ1-5
CASSGRDTGNQPQHF
>TRBV27|TRBJ2-7
CASSQQGTSEQHF
>TRBV7-9|TRBJ2-1
CASSLQGADYNEQFF
>TRBV3-1|TRBJ2-3
CASSQDWSTDTQYF
>TRBV12-3/TRBV12-4|TRBJ1-3
CASDLSGNTIYF
>TRBV5-4|TRBJ2-2
CASSWLQGAANTGELFF
>TRBV6-1|TRBJ2-7
CASSTSGPYEQYF
>TRBV7-3|TRBJ2-2
CASSLIGLARGTGELFF
>TRBV9|TRBJ2-1
CASSGGLAVDEQFF
>TRBV7-9|TRBJ1-4
CASSFGTGINEKLFF
>TRBV10-3|TRBJ2-3
CAISEPKVRTDTQYF
>TRBV28|TRBJ2-7
CASSVGREVGREQYF
>TRBV7-9|TRBJ2-1
CASSGGGASKAQFF
>TRBV12-3/TRBV12-4|TRBJ1-5
CASSSQGVNQPQHF
>TRBV30|TRBJ2-1
CAWSRSGGRYNEQFF
>TRBV7-9|TRBJ2-1
CASSLQDLGFF
>TRBV2|TRBJ2-7
CASSSGTLVVEQYF
>TRBV29-1|TRBJ2-3
CSAATQDTQYF
>TRBV2|TRBJ2-1
CASSEEGRAYNEQFF
>TRBV10-3|TRBJ1-5
CAISEKDGDQPQHF
>TRBV29-1|TRBJ2-7
CSVRTGNPYEQYF
>TRBV5-5|TRBJ1-6
CASSLGGNSLNSPLHF
>TRBV14|TRBJ2-7
CASSQDPGLKAYEQSF
>TRBV7-9|TRBJ2-4
CASSPPRAGDNIQYF
>TRBV6-2/TRBV6-3|TRBJ1-2
CASSLSPDRIYGYTF
>TRBV30|TRBJ2-1
CAWKTSGSKSVVNEQFF
>TRBV11-1|TRBJ1-1
CASSRDRNMNTEAFF
>TRBV6-5|TRBJ1-4
CASSSPSVNEKLFF
>TRBV12-3/TRBV12-4|TRBJ1-1
CASSFSSGNTEAFF
>TRBV7-9|TRBJ2-5
CASSFGAQDRKETQYF
>TRBV10-2|TRBJ2-7
CASSESNWQGPNYEQYF
>TRBV6-1|TRBJ1-5
CASGYRGNQPQHF
>TRBV5-1|TRBJ2-3
CASSLGTGPDTDTQYF
>TRBV6-1|TRBJ2-7
CASIDGKHEQYF
>TRBV28|TRBJ1-1
CASSLPGIGTEAFF
>TRBV20-1|TRBJ2-7
CSAYRTGEVYEQYF
>TRBV9|TRBJ2-4
CASSVAPSSNEQYF
>TRBV19|TRBJ2-3
CASSIRGQGLDTQYF
>TRBV18|-
CASSPPVARQETQYF
>TRBV27|TRBJ2-1
CASSWGDYNEQFF
>TRBV2|TRBJ1-2
CASSSPSSNYGYTF
>TRBV29-1|TRBJ2-1
CSVERDNEQFF
>TRBV7-2|TRBJ2-1
CASSLHRAGGKNEQFF
>TRBV7-3|TRBJ2-3
CASSVGGGEYSTDTQYF
>TRBV11-2|TRBJ2-6
CASSLKPPGTELSGANVLTF
>TRBV30|TRBJ1-1
CAWSVYTEAFF
>TRBV6-2/TRBV6-3|TRBJ2-1
CASSYPGTYNEQFF
>TRBV5-1|TRBJ1-2
CASSLTPRHAEGGYTF
>TRBV10-3|TRBJ2-5
CAISGDRGETQYF